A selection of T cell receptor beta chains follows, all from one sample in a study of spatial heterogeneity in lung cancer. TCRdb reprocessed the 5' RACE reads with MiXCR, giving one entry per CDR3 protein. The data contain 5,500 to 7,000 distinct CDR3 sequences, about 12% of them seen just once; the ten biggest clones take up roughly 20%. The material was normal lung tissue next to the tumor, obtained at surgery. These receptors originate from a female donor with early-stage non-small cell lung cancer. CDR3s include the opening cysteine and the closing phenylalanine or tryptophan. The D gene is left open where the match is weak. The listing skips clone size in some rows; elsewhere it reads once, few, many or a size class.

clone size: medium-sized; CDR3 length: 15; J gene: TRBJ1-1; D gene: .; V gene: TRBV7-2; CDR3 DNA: TGTGCCAGCAGCCTTCGACAGGAGATGAACACTGAAGCTTTCTTT; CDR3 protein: CASSLRQEMNTEAFF
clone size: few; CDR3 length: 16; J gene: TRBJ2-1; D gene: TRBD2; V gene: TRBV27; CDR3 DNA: TGTGCCAGCAAGGGTCTTCGGGCTAGCGGAAACAATGAGCAGTTCTTC; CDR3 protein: CASKGLRASGNNEQFF
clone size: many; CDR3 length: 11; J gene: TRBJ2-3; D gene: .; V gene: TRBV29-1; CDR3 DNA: TGCAGCGCCGCAACAACAGATACGCAGTATTTT; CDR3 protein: CSAATTDTQYF
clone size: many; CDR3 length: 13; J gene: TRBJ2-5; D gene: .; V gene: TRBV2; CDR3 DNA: TGTGCCAGCAACTTAGACGGCCAAGAGACCCAGTACTTC; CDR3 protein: CASNLDGQETQYF
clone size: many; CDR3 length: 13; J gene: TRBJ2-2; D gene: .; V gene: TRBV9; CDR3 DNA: TGTGCCAGCAGCGTTCCGAACACCGGGGAGCTGTTTTTT; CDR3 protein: CASSVPNTGELFF
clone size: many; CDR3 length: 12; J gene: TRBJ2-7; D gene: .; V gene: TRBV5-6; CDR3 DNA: TGTGCCAGCAGCGAGAAATTCTACGAGCAGTACTTC; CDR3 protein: CASSEKFYEQYF
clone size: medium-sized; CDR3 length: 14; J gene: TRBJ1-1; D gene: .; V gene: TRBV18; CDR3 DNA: TGTGCCAGCTCACCAAGTACGATGAACACTGAAGCTTTCTTT; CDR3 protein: CASSPSTMNTEAFF
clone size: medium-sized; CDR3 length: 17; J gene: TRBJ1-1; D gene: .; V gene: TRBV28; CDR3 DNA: TGTGCCAGCAGTTCGCTCAAGGGTTTCCCTGTGAACACTGAAGCTTTCTTT; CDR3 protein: CASSSLKGFPVNTEAFF
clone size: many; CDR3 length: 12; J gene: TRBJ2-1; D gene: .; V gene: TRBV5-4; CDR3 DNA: TGTGCCAGCAGCTTGCAGCGCGATGAGCAGTTCTTC; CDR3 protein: CASSLQRDEQFF
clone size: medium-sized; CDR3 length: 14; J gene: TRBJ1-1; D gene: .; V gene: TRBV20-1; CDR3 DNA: TGCAGTGCTAACTCGGGGCCGAGAAACACTGAAGCTTTCTTT; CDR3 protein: CSANSGPRNTEAFF
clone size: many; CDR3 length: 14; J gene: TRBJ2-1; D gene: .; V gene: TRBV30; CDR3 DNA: TGTGCCTGGAGTGTCGGCCTGGTGGGCAATGAGCAGTTCTTC; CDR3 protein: CAWSVGLVGNEQFF
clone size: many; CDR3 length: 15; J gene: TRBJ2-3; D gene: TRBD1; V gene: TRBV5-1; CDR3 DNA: TGCGCCAGCTCCATCCGGGACAGCAGGACAGATACGCAGTATTTT; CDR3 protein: CASSIRDSRTDTQYF
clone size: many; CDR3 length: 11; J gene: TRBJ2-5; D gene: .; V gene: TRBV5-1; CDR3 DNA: TGCGCCAGCAGAAATCAAGAGACCCAGTACTTC; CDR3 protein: CASRNQETQYF
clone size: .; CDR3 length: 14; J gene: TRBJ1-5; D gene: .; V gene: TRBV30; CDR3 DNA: TGTGCCTGGAGTGCAACCGGGGGCAATCAGCCCCAGCATTTT; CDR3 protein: CAWSATGGNQPQHF
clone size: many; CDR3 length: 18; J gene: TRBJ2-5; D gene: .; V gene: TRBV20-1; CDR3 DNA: TGCAGTGCTAGAGAGAGTTCAGGGAGGAGGGACTTTGAAGAGACCCAGTACTTC; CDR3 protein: CSARESSGRRDFEETQYF
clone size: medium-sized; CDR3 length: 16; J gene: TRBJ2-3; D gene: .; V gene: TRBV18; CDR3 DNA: TGTGCCAGCTCACCGGGAATAGACCCTCGGACAGATACGCAGTATTTT; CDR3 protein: CASSPGIDPRTDTQYF
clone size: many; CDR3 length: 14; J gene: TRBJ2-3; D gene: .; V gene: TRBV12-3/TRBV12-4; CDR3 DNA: TGTGCCAGCAGCCTGGGCCCGGGCACAGATACGCAGTATTTT; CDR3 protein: CASSLGPGTDTQYF
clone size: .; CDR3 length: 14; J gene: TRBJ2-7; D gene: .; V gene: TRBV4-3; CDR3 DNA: TGCGCCAGCAGCCAAGAATCCAGGGACTACGAGCAGTACTTC; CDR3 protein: CASSQESRDYEQYF
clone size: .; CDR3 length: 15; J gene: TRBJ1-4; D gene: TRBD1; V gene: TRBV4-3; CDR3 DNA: TGCGCCAGCAGCCTTCGACAGGGGATTAATGAAAAACTGTTTTTT; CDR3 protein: CASSLRQGINEKLFF
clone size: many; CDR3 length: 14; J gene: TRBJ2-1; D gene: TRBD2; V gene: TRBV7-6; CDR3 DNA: TGTGCCAGCCGGGTGCGGGAGGGGTACAATGAGCAGTTCTTC; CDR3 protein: CASRVREGYNEQFF
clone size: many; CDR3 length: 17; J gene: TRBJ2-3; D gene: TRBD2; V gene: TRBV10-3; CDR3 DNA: TGTGCCATCAAGCCCCCGGAAGGTAGCGGGGGTACAGATACGCAGTATTTT; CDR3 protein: CAIKPPEGSGGTDTQYF
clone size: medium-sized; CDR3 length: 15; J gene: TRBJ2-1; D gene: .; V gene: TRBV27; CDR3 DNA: TGTGCCAGCAGTTCGGAGGGAAGGTCCTACAATGAGCAGTTCTTC; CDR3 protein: CASSSEGRSYNEQFF
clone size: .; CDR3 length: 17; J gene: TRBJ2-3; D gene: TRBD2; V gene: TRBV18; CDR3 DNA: TGTGCCAGCTCACCACCGACGGGAGGGAGGAGCACAGATACGCAGTATTTT; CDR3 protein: CASSPPTGGRSTDTQYF
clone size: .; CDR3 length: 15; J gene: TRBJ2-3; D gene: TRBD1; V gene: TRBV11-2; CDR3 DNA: TGTGCCAGCAGCTGGACAGGGGGCCAGACAGATACGCAGTATTTT; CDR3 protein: CASSWTGGQTDTQYF
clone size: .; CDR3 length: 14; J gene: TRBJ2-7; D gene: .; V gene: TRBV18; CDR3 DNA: TGTGCCAGCTCCGCAGGGACCTTAGCGTACGAGCAGTACTTC; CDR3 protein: CASSAGTLAYEQYF
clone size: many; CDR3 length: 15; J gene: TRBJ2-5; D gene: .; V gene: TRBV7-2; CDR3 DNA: TGTGCCAGCAGCTACTGGACTACCAGCCAAGAGACCCAGTACTTC; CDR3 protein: CASSYWTTSQETQYF
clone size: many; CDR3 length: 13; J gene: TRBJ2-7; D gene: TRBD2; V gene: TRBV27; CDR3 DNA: TGTGCCAGCAGTTACGGGAGGGTCTACGAGCAGTACTTC; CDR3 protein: CASSYGRVYEQYF
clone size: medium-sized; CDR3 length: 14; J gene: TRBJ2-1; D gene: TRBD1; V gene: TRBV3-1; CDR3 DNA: TGTGCCAGCAGCCAAGAAAGGGGGCCGAGAGAGCAGTTCTTC; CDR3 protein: CASSQERGPREQFF
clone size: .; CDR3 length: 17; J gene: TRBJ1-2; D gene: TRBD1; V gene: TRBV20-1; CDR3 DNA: TGCAGTGCTAGAGATAGAGGACAGGGAATTTGGGCCTATGGCTACACCTTC; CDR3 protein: CSARDRGQGIWAYGYTF
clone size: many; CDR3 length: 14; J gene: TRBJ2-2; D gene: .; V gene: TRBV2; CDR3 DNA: TGTGCCAGCAGCCCCGGGAGATCCACCGGGGAGCTGTTTTTT; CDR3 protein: CASSPGRSTGELFF
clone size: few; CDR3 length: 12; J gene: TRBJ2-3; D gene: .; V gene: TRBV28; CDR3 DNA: TGTGCCAGCAGTCCTGGGGGAGATACGCAGTATTTT; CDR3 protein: CASSPGGDTQYF
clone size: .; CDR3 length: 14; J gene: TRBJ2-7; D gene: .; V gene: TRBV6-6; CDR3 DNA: TGTGCCAGCAGTTTACGGGGGCGATCCTACGAGCAGTACTTC; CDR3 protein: CASSLRGRSYEQYF
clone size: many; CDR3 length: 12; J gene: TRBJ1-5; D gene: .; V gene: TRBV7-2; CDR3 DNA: TGTGCCAGCAGCACAGGGAATCAGCCCCAGCATTTT; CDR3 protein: CASSTGNQPQHF
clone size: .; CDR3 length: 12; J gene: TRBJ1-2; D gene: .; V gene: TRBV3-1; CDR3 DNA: TGTGCCAGCAGAAGACAGTATGATGGCTACACCTTC; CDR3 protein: CASRRQYDGYTF
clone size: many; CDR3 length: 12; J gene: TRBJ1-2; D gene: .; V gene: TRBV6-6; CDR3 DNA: TGTGCCAGCAGGGGACAAAACTATGGCTACACCTTC; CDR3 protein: CASRGQNYGYTF
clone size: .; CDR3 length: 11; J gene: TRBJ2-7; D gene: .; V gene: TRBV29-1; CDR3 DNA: TGCAGCGTTGTCTTGGGGTTGCGGCGGTACTTC; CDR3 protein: CSVVLGLRRYF
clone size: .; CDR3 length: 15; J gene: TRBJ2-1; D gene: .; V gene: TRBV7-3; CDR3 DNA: TGTGCCAGCAGCACTGGGTGGTTAGGCTACAATGAGCAGTTCTTC; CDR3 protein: CASSTGWLGYNEQFF
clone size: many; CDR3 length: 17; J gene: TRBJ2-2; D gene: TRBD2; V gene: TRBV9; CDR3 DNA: TGTGCCAGCAGCGTAGATCTAGCGGGGGGACCGAACGGGGAGCTGTTTTTT; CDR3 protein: CASSVDLAGGPNGELFF
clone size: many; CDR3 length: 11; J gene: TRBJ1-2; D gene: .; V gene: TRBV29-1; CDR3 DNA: TGCAGCACCTTGGAGAGCCGGGGCTACACCTTC; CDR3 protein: CSTLESRGYTF